This TCR beta chain was sequenced for a study of blood T cell repertoires in COVID-19. Study-level information: PBMCs, B-cell-depleted T cells, or T cells provided the cDNA or gDNA that made up the material.

This CDR3 comprises 13 residues. Trimming removed 7 bases from V and 2 bases from J, with 12 bases in between. One Seattle source followed patients from active infection through their disease course. Per the study methods: Amplification of reference gene primers was used by the study to estimate nucleated cell counts. Clones were sequenced by immunoSEQ multiplex PCR, and TCRdb holds only the in-frame ones, with some missing. V and J calls and clone size are copied from that table; D and trimming were computed from the DNA. The data show about 64,000 clones, roughly 85% seen once. This chain links TRBV12-3 or TRBV12-4 with TRBJ2-7; no definite D call. The receptor comes from a woman aged 55-69 years with COVID-19, enrolled during active disease. Sample: peripheral blood. Here the CDR3 reads CASTSTLTYEQYF. The CDR3 nucleotides read TGTGCCAGCACCTCTACTTTAACCTACGAGCAGTACTTC.